The next 20 T cell receptor beta chains were all read from a single sample in a study of T cell changes during pregnancy in multiple sclerosis. Sequencing was performed with immunoSEQ multiplex PCR; in TCRdb, only in-frame clones are kept and a portion is missing. The repertoire holds tens of thousands of clones, with more than 85% as singletons. Sequenced material: CD8+ T cells from peripheral blood mononuclear cells, taken in the third trimester of pregnancy. Every receptor here comes from a female donor with multiple sclerosis, enrolled in a pregnancy study.

V usage is TRBV6-1 and J usage is TRBJ2-5; 7 bases are a match to TRBD2. CDR1 is MNHNS, CDR2 SASEGT, per germline. The CDR3 extends over 14 amino acids. V lost 6 bases and J lost 5; bases outside the gene matches: 9. The CDR3 DNA sequence: TGTGCCAGCAGCGTTTGGGCGGGAGCGGAGACCCAGTACTTC. Translation: CASSVWAGAETQYF.

This clone appeared a single time. The chain links TRBV6-5 to TRBJ1-2; no clear D. The ends were cut back, 2 bases at V and 5 bases at J, with 9 bases in the middle. The CDR3 is made up of 13 amino acids. The germline CDR1 and CDR2 sequences are MNHEY and SVGAGI. CDR3 DNA: TGTGCCAGCAGTTACCACGACATGTATGGCTACACCTTC. Translated, it gives CASSYHDMYGYTF.

V gene TRBV19 combines with J gene TRBJ2-7; 9 nucleotides agree with TRBD2. Per the germline V gene, CDR1 is LNHDA and CDR2 is SQIVND (reference sequence). This CDR3 has 15 residues. The ends lost 3 bases at V and 0 bases at J; junction bases unmatched: 3. In nucleotides, the CDR3 is TGTGCCAGTAGTATCGCGGGAGGGAGCTCCTACGAGCAGTACTTC. This codes for CASSIAGGSSYEQYF.

The chain recombines TRBV19 with TRBJ1-2, with D tentatively TRBD1 (6 bases). The CDR3 spans 13 residues. From germline, CDR1 is LNHDA and CDR2 SQIVND (reference sequence). The V gene lost 5 bases and the J gene lost 4 bases, with 11 bases spanning the gap. CDR3 DNA: TGTGCCAGTAGTCCTTCGACAGGCTATGGCTACACCTTC. Protein: CASSPSTGYGYTF.

This clone occurred a few times. The chain recombines TRBV7-6 with TRBJ2-7; 7 positions agree with TRBD2. Looked up from germline, CDR1 is SGHVS and CDR2 is FNYEAQ. The CDR3 covers 14 residues. Trimming at V came to 0 bases and at J to 3 bases, leaving 2 bases not matched to a gene. CDR3 in amino acids: CASSLAPSGYEQYF. The CDR3 DNA is TGTGCCAGCAGCTTAGCGCCTAGCGGCTACGAGCAGTACTTC. Variable domain in full (rest from reference TRBV7-6 and TRBJ2-7): GAGVSQSPRYKVTKRGQDVALRCDPISGHVSLYWYRQALGQGPEFLTYFNYEAQQDKSGLPNDRFSAERPEGSISTLTIQRTEQRDSAMYRCASSLAPSGYEQYFGPGTRLTVT.

The chain employs TRBV13 and TRBJ1-1; D gene ambiguous. CDR1 and CDR2 from the germline V gene are PRHDT and FYEKMQ (reference sequence). V lost 7 bases to trimming and J lost 8 bases, with 14 bases between them. The CDR3 contains 12 residues. CDR3 bases: TGTGCCAGCACCCACAGCCTCGCCGAAGCTTTCTTT. Its translation: CASTHSLAEAFF.

The genes are TRBV27 and TRBJ2-1; D may be TRBD1 (5 bases). The CDR3 is 15 residues long. Germline lookup yields CDR1 MNHEY and CDR2 SMNVEV (reference sequence). Trimming took off 4 bases at V and 9 bases at J, with 19 bases between the two ends. DNA for the CDR3: TGTGCCAGCAGTTCTCGCTCGACAGTGGGGCTTGAGCAGTTCTTC. It translates to CASSSRSTVGLEQFF.

The DNA for the CDR3 is TGTGCCAGCAGTTTTCTCTCAGGGGCAACTAATGAAAAACTGTTTTTT. Residues: CASSFLSGATNEKLFF. This chain uses TRBV28 with TRBJ1-4; D may be TRBD1 (6 bases). The V end lost 3 bases, the J end lost 0 bases, and 11 bases lay between the germline ends. CDR1 is MDHEN and CDR2 is SYDVKM in the germline V gene. This CDR3 region has 16 residues.

The rearrangement joins TRBV19 to TRBJ2-7, with 10 nucleotides matching TRBD1. There are 14 residues in the CDR3. V trimming: 4 bases; J trimming: 2 bases; junction bases outside the gene matches: 2. Germline V gene lookup returns CDR1 LNHDA and CDR2 SQIVND (reference sequence). For the CDR3, the DNA is TGTGCCAGTAGTAGCGGACAGGGGGCCTACGAGCAGTACTTC. Protein product: CASSSGQGAYEQYF. The full variable domain, with the rest looked up from reference TRBV19 and TRBJ2-7, is DGGITQSPKYLFRKEGQNVTLSCEQNLNHDAMYWYRQDPGQGLRLIYYSQIVNDFQKGDIAEGYSVSREKKESFPLTVTSAQKNPTAFYLCASSSGQGAYEQYFGPGTRLTVT.

This rearrangement joins TRBV11-2 to TRBJ1-2, with unresolved D. Germline V gene data show CDR1 as SGHAT and CDR2 as FQNNGV. This CDR3 region has 13 residues. With 4 bases removed from V and 4 bases from J, the gap between germline ends came to 10 bases. CDR3 sequence (DNA): TGTGCCAGCAGCTACAATCGGGGCTATGGCTACACCTTC. This encodes CASSYNRGYGYTF. Full variable domain (rest looked up from reference TRBV11-2 and TRBJ1-2): EAGVAQSPRYKIIEKRQSVAFWCNPISGHATLYWYQQILGQGPKLLIQFQNNGVVDDSQLPKDRFSAERLKGVDSTLKIQPAKLEDSAVYLCASSYNRGYGYTFGSGTRLTVV.

The chain has TRBV6-5 and TRBJ2-7; 8 bases fit TRBD2. Germline V gene lookup returns CDR1 MNHEY and CDR2 SVGAGI. This CDR3 is 15 amino acids long. Germline trimming cut 0 bases from V and 4 bases from J; bases unmatched to any gene: 5. The CDR3 bases are TGTGCCAGCAGTTACTCAGGACTAGCACTTTACGAGCAGTACTTC. Protein product: CASSYSGLALYEQYF.

The V gene is TRBV5-1, the J gene TRBJ2-3; 10 bases map to TRBD2. Germline-derived CDR1 and CDR2 are SGHRS and YFSETQ. The ends lost 4 bases at V and 0 bases at J; junction bases unmatched: 5. CDR3 size: 16 residues. The CDR3 sequence is CASSDWTSGSTDTQYF. The DNA for the CDR3 is TGCGCCAGCAGCGACTGGACTAGCGGAAGCACAGATACGCAGTATTTT. Supplemented by reference TRBV5-1 and TRBJ2-3, the full variable domain reads KAGVTQTPRYLIKTRGQQVTLSCSPISGHRSVSWYQQTPGQGLQFLFEYFSETQRNKGNFPGRFSGRQFSNSRSEMNVSTLELGDSALYLCASSDWTSGSTDTQYFGPGTRLTVL.

V gene TRBV23-1 combines with J gene TRBJ2-6, with 9 bases identical to TRBD1. TRBV23-1 is sorted into the ORF group, with uncertain function. This CDR3 has 20 residues. The V segment lost 4 bases and the J segment 0 bases; nucleotides outside the gene matches: 13. CDR3 loop: CASSRGTGSPPSSGANVLTF. The CDR3 DNA is TGCGCCAGCAGTCGGGGGACAGGGTCCCCCCCAAGCTCTGGGGCCAACGTCCTGACTTTC.

This clone was observed a handful of times. V and J are TRBV27 and TRBJ2-7; D gene ambiguous. Germline CDR1 reads MNHEY; CDR2 reads SMNVEV (reference sequence). V lost 4 bases and J 3 bases, leaving 10 bases between the germline ends. This CDR3 has 13 residues. In nucleotides, the CDR3 is TGTGCCAGCAGTTGGGCTTCGAGCTACGAGCAGTACTTC. It codes for CASSWASSYEQYF.

V gene TRBV6-6 combines with J gene TRBJ1-1; D gene uncertain. Trimming stripped 7 bases from V and 3 bases from J, with 18 bases between. Germline values: CDR1 MNHNY, CDR2 SVGAGI (reference sequence). The CDR3 consists of 15 residues. The CDR3 DNA sequence: TGTGCCAGCATAGGGCAGGAGGTGTGGGACACTGAAGCTTTCTTT. Translation: CASIGQEVWDTEAFF.

This sequence joins TRBV28 and TRBJ2-5, with D possibly being TRBD1 (7 bases). The CDR3 is made up of 13 amino acids. Germline V gene sequence: CDR1 MDHEN, CDR2 SYDVKM. Trimming took 5 bases from V and 4 from J, leaving 11 bases between them. CDR3 region: CASSRQGGETQYF. The CDR3 DNA reads as TGTGCCAGCAGTAGACAGGGAGGAGAGACCCAGTACTTC.

The chain uses TRBV19 and TRBJ1-4; perhaps TRBD1 as D (5 bases). V dropped 5 bases and J dropped 7 bases, with 17 bases sitting between them. Looked up from germline, CDR1 is LNHDA and CDR2 is SQIVND (reference sequence). There are 15 residues in the CDR3. Written as DNA, the CDR3 is TGTGCCAGTAGTCTACTGGACAATCAAGGTGAAAAACTGTTTTTT. This sequence encodes CASSLLDNQGEKLFF.

V and J are TRBV19 and TRBJ1-2, with a weak D call TRBD1 (5 bases). Germline values: CDR1 LNHDA, CDR2 SQIVND (reference sequence). V shed 5 bases and J shed 4 bases, with 17 bases lying between them. The CDR3 spans 15 residues. CDR3 bases: TGTGCCAGTAGTCCCTCAACGGGCAGGGCCTATGGCTACACCTTC. It encodes CASSPSTGRAYGYTF.

This clone was seen a few times. The chain employs TRBV7-9 and TRBJ2-3; the match to TRBD2 covers 7 bases. Germline V CDR1 and CDR2: SEHNR, FQNEAQ (reference sequence). After removal of 5 bases from V and 0 bases from J, the junction contained 8 bases not matched to a gene. This CDR3 comprises 16 residues. CDR3 sequence reads: CASSQTFGGSTDTQYF. For the CDR3, the DNA is TGTGCCAGCAGCCAGACTTTCGGGGGGAGCACAGATACGCAGTATTTT.

The chain employs TRBV6-5 and TRBJ2-7, with a possible D match to TRBD2 (6 bases). Trimming shortened V by 4 bases and J by 7 bases, and 14 bases separated the two germline ends. The germline V gene encodes CDR1 MNHEY and CDR2 SVGAGI. The CDR3 loop spans 13 amino acids. CDR3 coding DNA: TGTGCCAGCAGTTTGGGACTGACGGGGGAGCAGTACTTC. Translated, it gives CASSLGLTGEQYF.